The 7 T cell receptor beta chains given below trace back to one sample, sequenced in a study of T cell responses to AZD1222 COVID-19 vaccine. TCRdb keeps only in-frame clones here, not all; method: immunoSEQ multiplex PCR. The data hold about 160,000 clones, with roughly nine tenths observed a single time. The sample consisted of peripheral blood, taken 28 days after the second AZD1222 dose. The source is an adult who received the AZD1222 COVID-19 vaccine.

The chain recombines TRBV3-1 (or the pseudogene TRBV3-2) with TRBJ1-1; D ambiguous. This CDR3 spans 14 amino acids. Germline V gene lookup returns CDR1 LGHDT and CDR2 YNNKEL (reference sequence). V lost 6 bases to trimming and J lost 1 base, with 12 bases between them. CDR3 sequence: CASSPGRGNTEAFF. Written as DNA, the CDR3 is TGTGCCAGCAGTCCCGGACGGGGGAACACTGAAGCTTTCTTT.

The rearrangement uses TRBV29-1 and TRBJ1-1, with D possibly TRBD1 on 5 matching bases. V was trimmed by 4 bases and J by 3 bases, leaving 12 bases between them. The CDR3 covers 13 residues. CDR1 SQVTM and CDR2 ANQGSEA come from the germline V gene. CDR3 bases: TGCAGCGTTGGGTGGGGCGATTACACTGAAGCTTTCTTT. Encoded protein: CSVGWGDYTEAFF.

The V call is TRBV27, the J call TRBJ1-2; D is perhaps TRBD1 (5 bases). Per the germline V gene, CDR1 is MNHEY and CDR2 is SMNVEV (reference sequence). This CDR3 has 16 residues. V was pared by 0 bases and J by 4 bases, with 15 bases between. The CDR3 bases are TGTGCCAGCAGTTTATCGGAAGGGACTTTAAGCTATGGCTACACCTTC. Translation: CASSLSEGTLSYGYTF.

This clone appeared once. The V gene is TRBV25-1, the J gene TRBJ2-7, with a weak D call TRBD1 (5 bases). Germline CDR1 is MGHDK and CDR2 is SYGVNS. The V and J ends lost 1 base and 3 bases respectively, with 13 bases between them. The CDR3 has 15 residues. Here the CDR3 DNA reads TGTGCCAGCAGTGAATCGTGGGGCTCCGGCTACGAGCAGTACTTC. It encodes CASSESWGSGYEQYF.

V is TRBV5-4 and J is TRBJ2-2, with TRBD2 matching 8 bases. J lost 7 bases, V lost 4 bases, and 12 bases had no gene match. The CDR3 loop spans 16 amino acids. In germline, CDR1 is SGHNT, CDR2 YYREEE (reference sequence). The CDR3 region has the DNA TGTGCCAGCAGCCTTGGACTAGCCATCTCAGGCGGGGAGCTGTTTTTT. Amino acid sequence: CASSLGLAISGGELFF.

About this clone itself: The same CDR3 also results from other DNA sequences found in this sample. The chain uses TRBV6-5 and TRBJ1-1, with D hard to call. The length of the CDR3 is 13 residues. The germline CDR1 and CDR2 sequences are MNHEY and SVGAGI. Deletions cut 2 bases from V and 1 base from J, with 5 bases between. The CDR3 nucleotides are TGTGCCAGCAGTTACCCTGGGAACACTGAAGCTTTCTTT. Translated: CASSYPGNTEAFF.

This clone came up a few times. This chain links TRBV7-8 with TRBJ2-3; D might be TRBD2 (5 bases). This CDR3 region has 15 residues. The V end was cut by 2 bases, the J end by 3 bases, with 12 bases between. Germline CDR1 and CDR2: SGHVS and FQNEAQ. CDR3 sequence: CASSLSRDWTDTQYF. The CDR3, as DNA: TGTGCCAGCAGCTTATCGAGGGATTGGACAGATACGCAGTATTTT.